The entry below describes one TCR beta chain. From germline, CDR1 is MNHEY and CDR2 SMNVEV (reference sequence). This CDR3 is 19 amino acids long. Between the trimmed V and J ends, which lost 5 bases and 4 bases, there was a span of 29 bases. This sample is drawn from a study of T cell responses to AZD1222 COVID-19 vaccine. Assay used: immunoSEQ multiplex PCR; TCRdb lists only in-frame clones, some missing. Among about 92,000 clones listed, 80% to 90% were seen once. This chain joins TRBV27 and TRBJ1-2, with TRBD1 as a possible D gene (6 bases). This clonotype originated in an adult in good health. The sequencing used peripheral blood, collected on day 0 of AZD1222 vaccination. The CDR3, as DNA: TGTGCCAGCAGTACGAATACCGGGACACGGGGGACCGGACTCTATGGCTACACCTTC. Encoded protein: CASSTNTGTRGTGLYGYTF.